Below are 24 T cell receptor beta chains sequenced from a single sample in a study of OX40 agonist ivuxolimab in advanced cancers. Clones were read by immunoSEQ multiplex PCR, and TCRdb kept only the in-frame ones, dropping some. Of around 140,000 clones detected, about 93% appear once; the ten largest clones hold approximately 0.93%. The source was CD4+ or CD8+ T cells sorted from blood, collected in a trial of the OX40 agonist ivuxolimab. These receptors originate from an adult with an advanced solid tumor such as melanoma, head and neck, liver or kidney cancer.

In DNA form, the CDR3 reads TGTGCCAGCTCACCAGGGACAGGGACTGAAGCTTTCTTT. It specifies CASSPGTGTEAFF. V is TRBV18 and J is TRBJ1-1, with TRBD1 matching 9 bases. The CDR3 covers 13 residues. The V and J ends lost 2 bases and 5 bases, in that order; junction bases with no gene match: 0. Germline CDR1 is KGHSH and CDR2 is LQKENI.

This clone has just one count. Written as DNA, the CDR3 is TGTGCCAGCAGCTTAGCTCGCGGGGGAGGAACTGAAGCTTTCTTT. As protein: CASSLARGGGTEAFF. The V and J genes are TRBV7-2 and TRBJ1-1; TRBD1 is a possible D gene (5 bases). The CDR3 consists of 15 residues. Germline V gene data show CDR1 as SGHTA and CDR2 as FQGNSA. Trimming took off 0 bases at V and 5 bases at J, with 13 bases between the two ends.

The CDR3 here is CASSPPSGYNEQFF. CDR3 in DNA: TGTGCCAGCTCACCACCGAGCGGATACAATGAGCAGTTCTTC. The rearrangement joins TRBV18 to TRBJ2-1, with D perhaps TRBD2 (5 bases). The CDR3 runs to 14 residues. Per germline, CDR1 KGHSH and CDR2 LQKENI. The ends were cut back, 0 bases at V and 4 bases at J, with 7 bases in the middle.

This sequence joins TRBV9 and TRBJ1-4; a weak D match, TRBD1 (6 bases). Germline V gene lookup returns CDR1 SGDLS and CDR2 YYNGEE. Trimming cost V 1 base and J 8 bases, with 15 bases left between them. This CDR3 is 15 amino acids long. Here the CDR3 reads CASSVRSGAGEKLFF. For the CDR3, the DNA is TGTGCCAGCAGCGTAAGGTCGGGGGCAGGAGAAAAACTGTTTTTT.

This clone is a singleton in its sample. The chain is built from TRBV7-9 and TRBJ1-1; TRBD1 might be the D (6 bases). Trimming left V 3 bases short and J 0 bases short, with 8 bases between. The germline CDR1 and CDR2 sequences are SEHNR and FQNEAQ (reference sequence). This CDR3 has 14 residues. CDR3 amino acids: CASSLGHMNTEAFF. Written as DNA, the CDR3 is TGTGCCAGCAGCTTGGGACATATGAACACTGAAGCTTTCTTT.

The CDR3 is CASSSYRELNTEAFF. In DNA form, the CDR3 reads TGTGCCAGCAGCTCCTACAGGGAATTGAACACTGAAGCTTTCTTT. The chain couples TRBV7-9 to TRBJ1-1, with a weak D call TRBD1 (6 bases). This CDR3 is 15 amino acids long. V gave up 4 bases and J gave up 0 bases, with 12 bases separating them. Germline CDR1 is SEHNR and CDR2 is FQNEAQ (reference sequence).

The chain is built from TRBV28 and TRBJ2-7, with TRBD2 as a possible D gene (6 bases). The CDR3 sequence is 14 residues long. The ends were cut back, 3 bases at V and 4 bases at J, with 13 bases in the middle. From germline, CDR1 is MDHEN and CDR2 SYDVKM. The CDR3, as DNA: TGTGCCAGCAGTTTGGACGGGAGTTTTTACGAGCAGTACTTC. This encodes CASSLDGSFYEQYF. Looking up the rest from reference TRBV28 and TRBJ2-7 gives the full variable domain: DVKVTQSSRYLVKRTGEKVFLECVQDMDHENMFWYRQDPGLGLRLIYFSYDVKMKEKGDIPEGYSVSREKKERFSLILESASTNQTSMYLCASSLDGSFYEQYFGPGTRLTVT.

The chain combines TRBV6-5 with TRBJ2-5; a weak D match, TRBD1 (6 bases). Between the trimmed V and J ends, which lost 5 bases and 5 bases, there was a span of 15 bases. The CDR3 sequence is 14 residues long. Per germline, CDR1 MNHEY and CDR2 SVGAGI. This chain's CDR3 is CASSRHRDLETQYF. The CDR3 coding sequence is TGTGCCAGCAGTCGACACAGGGATTTGGAGACCCAGTACTTC.

The sample holds one count of this clone. Other DNA sequences in this specimen translate into the identical CDR3. The chain carries TRBV5-4 and TRBJ2-1, with D perhaps TRBD1 (5 bases). The germline V gene has CDR1 SGHNT and CDR2 YYREEE (reference sequence). Trimming took off 7 bases at V and 6 bases at J, with 8 bases between the two ends. This CDR3 has 11 amino acids. The CDR3, as DNA: TGTGCCAGCCAGGGATTCAATGAGCAGTTCTTC. Its protein product is CASQGFNEQFF. Combining the CDR3 with reference TRBV5-4 and TRBJ2-1 gives the whole variable domain ETGVTQSPTHLIKTRGQQVTLRCSSQSGHNTVSWYQQALGQGPQFIFQYYREEENGRGNFPPRFSGLQFPNYSSELNVNALELDDSALYLCASQGFNEQFFGPGTRLTVL.

The chain is built from TRBV5-4 and TRBJ1-2; a possible D gene is TRBD1 (6 bases). The CDR3 consists of 17 residues. V lost 4 bases and J 0 bases, leaving 19 bases between the germline ends. The germline V gene encodes CDR1 SGHNT and CDR2 YYREEE (reference sequence). The CDR3 sequence is CASSQGLDRRPNYGYTF. The CDR3, as DNA: TGTGCCAGCAGCCAGGGCCTTGACAGGAGACCTAACTATGGCTACACCTTC.

The chain has TRBV28 and TRBJ1-2; tentative D call: TRBD1 (6 bases). This CDR3 region has 13 residues. V shed 10 bases and J shed 2 bases, with 14 bases lying between them. Germline CDR1 is MDHEN and CDR2 is SYDVKM. CDR3 amino acids: CATMSGGNYGYTF. CDR3 DNA: TGTGCCACCATGTCGGGGGGCAACTATGGCTACACCTTC.

The chain joins TRBV29-1 to TRBJ1-2; D not certain. The CDR3 is 15 amino acids. Germline CDR1 SQVTM, CDR2 ANQGSEA. Between the trimmed V and J ends, which lost 4 bases and 4 bases, there was a span of 19 bases. CDR3 DNA: TGCAGCGTTGGAGGCACTTCCCCCCGGGGCTATGGCTACACCTTC. Translation gives CSVGGTSPRGYGYTF.

This clone came up once. The chain employs TRBV6-6 and TRBJ2-7; D uncertain. CDR3 size: 13 residues. CDR1 is MNHNY, CDR2 SVGAGI, per germline (reference sequence). V lost 6 bases and J 3 bases, leaving 12 bases between the germline ends. The CDR3 nucleotides are TGTGCCAGCAGCCTTCATCGATACTACGAGCAGTACTTC. Encoded protein: CASSLHRYYEQYF.

This chain connects TRBV27 to TRBJ1-2; TRBD1 matches 9 bases. J lost 6 bases, V lost 4 bases, and 6 bases had no gene match. CDR1 MNHEY and CDR2 SMNVEV come from the germline V gene (reference sequence). The CDR3 contains 14 residues. In DNA, the CDR3 is TGTGCCAGCAGTTGGGGGACAGGGAACAATGGCTACACCTTC. The encoded protein is CASSWGTGNNGYTF.

The chain couples TRBV7-3 to TRBJ2-1, with 7 bases identical to TRBD2. The V and J ends lost 5 bases and 3 bases, in that order; junction bases with no gene match: 10. Germline V CDR1 and CDR2: SGHTA, FQGTGA. This CDR3 comprises 16 residues. The CDR3 bases are TGTGCCAGCAGCGTCCAAGGGAGCGGGGTCTACAATGAGCAGTTCTTC. As protein: CASSVQGSGVYNEQFF.

The chain couples TRBV6-6 to TRBJ1-5; tentatively, D is TRBD1 (5 bases). Germline V lookup: CDR1 MNHNY, CDR2 SVGAGI (reference sequence). The CDR3 is 12 residues long. Trimming shortened V by 6 bases and J by 7 bases, and 10 bases separated the two germline ends. The CDR3 bases are TGTGCCAGCAGGGCTGGGGACCAGCCCCAGCATTTT. Amino acid sequence: CASRAGDQPQHF.

The V and J genes are TRBV5-4 and TRBJ2-5, with TRBD2 identical over 7 bases. Germline V lookup: CDR1 SGHNT, CDR2 YYREEE (reference sequence). J lost 5 bases, V lost 4 bases, and 8 bases had no gene match. The CDR3 covers 14 residues. The chain's CDR3 is CASSTLTSRETQYF. The CDR3 DNA reads as TGTGCCAGCAGCACACTGACTAGCCGGGAGACCCAGTACTTC.

The chain has TRBV10-1 and TRBJ2-7; 8 bases are shared with TRBD1. The CDR3 contains 14 residues. CDR1 and CDR2 from the germline V gene are WNHNN and SYGVQD (reference sequence). Trimming took 8 bases from V and 7 from J; bases not matched to a gene: 13. The CDR3 here is CASLSGGGRWEQYF. The DNA of the CDR3 is TGCGCCAGCTTATCAGGGGGCGGTCGGTGGGAGCAGTACTTC.

J is TRBJ1-1 and V is TRBV11-2; a weak D match, TRBD1 (5 bases). This CDR3 is built from 12 residues. Deletions cut 8 bases from V and 7 bases from J, with 14 bases between. Per the germline V gene, CDR1 is SGHAT and CDR2 is FQNNGV. The chain's CDR3 is CASWAWGGEAFF. In DNA form, the CDR3 reads TGTGCCAGCTGGGCTTGGGGGGGTGAAGCTTTCTTT.

The genes are TRBV10-3 and TRBJ1-5, with TRBD1 matching 7 bases. Germline CDR1 reads ENHRY; CDR2 reads SYGVKD. The V segment lost 2 bases and the J segment 3 bases; nucleotides outside the gene matches: 4. The CDR3 is 15 amino acids. The CDR3 reads CAISELDRVNQPQHF. Written as DNA, the CDR3 is TGTGCCATCAGTGAGCTCGACAGGGTCAATCAGCCCCAGCATTTT.

The J gene is TRBJ2-3, the V gene TRBV29-1, with 9 nucleotides matching TRBD2. Per the germline V gene, CDR1 is SQVTM and CDR2 is ANQGSEA. With 5 bases clipped from V and 8 bases from J, the junction kept 11 bases outside the gene matches. The length of the CDR3 is 14 residues. For the CDR3, the DNA is TGCAGCGTTCGACTAGCGGCCTCGCGTCGTACGCAGTATTTT. Translating gives CSVRLAASRRTQYF.

The chain combines TRBV7-9 with TRBJ2-7; the match to TRBD1 covers 7 bases. V was pared by 5 bases and J by 2 bases, with 3 bases of the junction left unmatched. The CDR3 is made up of 13 amino acids. Per the germline V gene, CDR1 is SEHNR and CDR2 is FQNEAQ (reference sequence). The CDR3, as DNA: TGTGCCAGCAGCGGGGGACAGACCTACGAGCAGTACTTC. Its translation is CASSGGQTYEQYF.

The chain couples TRBV6-1 to TRBJ2-2; 8 positions agree with TRBD1. The CDR3 totals 15 residues. Germline CDR1 MNHNS, CDR2 SASEGT. Trimming at V came to 3 bases and at J to 2 bases, leaving 2 bases not matched to a gene. The CDR3 coding sequence is TGTGCCAGCAGTGAGACAGGGGCCAACACCGGGGAGCTGTTTTTT. This codes for CASSETGANTGELFF.

The genes are TRBV5-1 and TRBJ2-5; 11 nucleotides match TRBD2. The CDR3 is 16 residues long. The V gene's germline CDR1 is SGHRS and CDR2 YFSETQ. The junction had 6 bases not matched to a gene; V was cut back by 3 bases and J by 2 bases. CDR3 region: CASSWGTSGGQETQYF. The CDR3 region has the DNA TGCGCCAGCAGCTGGGGGACTAGCGGAGGGCAAGAGACCCAGTACTTC.